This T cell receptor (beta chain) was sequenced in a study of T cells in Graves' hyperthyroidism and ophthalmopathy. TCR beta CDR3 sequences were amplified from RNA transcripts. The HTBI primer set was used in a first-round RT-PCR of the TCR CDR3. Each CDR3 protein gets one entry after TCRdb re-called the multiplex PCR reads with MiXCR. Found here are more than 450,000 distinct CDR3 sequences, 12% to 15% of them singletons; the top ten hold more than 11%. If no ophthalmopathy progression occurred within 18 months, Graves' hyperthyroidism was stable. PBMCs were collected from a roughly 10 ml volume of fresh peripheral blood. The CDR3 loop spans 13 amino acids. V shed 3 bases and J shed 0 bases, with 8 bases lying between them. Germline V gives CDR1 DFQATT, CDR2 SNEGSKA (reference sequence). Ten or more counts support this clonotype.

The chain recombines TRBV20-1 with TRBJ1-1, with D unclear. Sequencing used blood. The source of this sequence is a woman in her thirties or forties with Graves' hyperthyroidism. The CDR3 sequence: CSARDSMNTEAFF. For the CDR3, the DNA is TGCAGTGCTAGGGATTCAATGAACACTGAAGCTTTCTTT.